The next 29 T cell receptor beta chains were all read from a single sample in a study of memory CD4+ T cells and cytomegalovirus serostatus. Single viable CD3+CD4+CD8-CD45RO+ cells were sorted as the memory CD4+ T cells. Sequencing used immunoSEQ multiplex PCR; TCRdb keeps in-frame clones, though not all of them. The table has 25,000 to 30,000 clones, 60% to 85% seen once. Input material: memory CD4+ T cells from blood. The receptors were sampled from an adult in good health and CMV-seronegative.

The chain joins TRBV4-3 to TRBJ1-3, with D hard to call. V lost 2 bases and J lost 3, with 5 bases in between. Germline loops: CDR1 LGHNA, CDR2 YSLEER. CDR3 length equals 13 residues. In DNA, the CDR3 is TGCGCCAGCAGCCAACCGGATGGAAACACCATATATTTT. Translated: CASSQPDGNTIYF.

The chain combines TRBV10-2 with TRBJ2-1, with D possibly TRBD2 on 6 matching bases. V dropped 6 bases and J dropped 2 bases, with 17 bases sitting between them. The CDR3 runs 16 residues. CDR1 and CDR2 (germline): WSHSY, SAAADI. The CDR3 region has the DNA TGCGCCAGCAGCGGGGCGGGCGGGACCACCTACAATGAGCAGTTCTTC. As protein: CASSGAGGTTYNEQFF.

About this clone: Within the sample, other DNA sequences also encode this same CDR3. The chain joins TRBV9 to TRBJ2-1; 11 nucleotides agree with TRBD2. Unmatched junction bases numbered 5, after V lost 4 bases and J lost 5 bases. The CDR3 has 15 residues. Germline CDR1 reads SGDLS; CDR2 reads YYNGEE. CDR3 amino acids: CASSQGLAANNEQFF. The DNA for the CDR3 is TGTGCCAGCAGCCAGGGACTAGCGGCGAACAATGAGCAGTTCTTC.

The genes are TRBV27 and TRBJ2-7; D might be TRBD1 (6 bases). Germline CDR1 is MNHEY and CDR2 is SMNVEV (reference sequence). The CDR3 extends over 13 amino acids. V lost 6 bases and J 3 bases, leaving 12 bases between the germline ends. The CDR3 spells CASSRDNLYEQYF. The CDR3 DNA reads TGTGCCAGCAGCCGGGACAACCTCTACGAGCAGTACTTC.

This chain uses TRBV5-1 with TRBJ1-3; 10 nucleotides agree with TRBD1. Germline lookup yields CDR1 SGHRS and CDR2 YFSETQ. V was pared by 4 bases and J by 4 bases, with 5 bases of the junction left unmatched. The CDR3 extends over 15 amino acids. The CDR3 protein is CASSGRTGGGNTIYF. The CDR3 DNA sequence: TGCGCCAGCAGCGGACGGACAGGGGGAGGAAACACCATATATTTT.

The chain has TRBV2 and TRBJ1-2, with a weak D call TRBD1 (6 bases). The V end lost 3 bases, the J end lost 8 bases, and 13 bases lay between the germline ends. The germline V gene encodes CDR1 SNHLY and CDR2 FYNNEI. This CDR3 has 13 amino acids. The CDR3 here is CASSEGGLGGYTF. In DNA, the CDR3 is TGTGCCAGCAGTGAGGGGGGGCTCGGAGGCTACACCTTC. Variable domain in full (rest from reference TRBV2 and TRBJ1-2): EPEVTQTPSHQVTQMGQEVILRCVPISNHLYFYWYRQILGQKVEFLVSFYNNEISEKSEIFDDQFSVERPDGSNFTLKIRSTKLEDSAMYFCASSEGGLGGYTFGSGTRLTVV.

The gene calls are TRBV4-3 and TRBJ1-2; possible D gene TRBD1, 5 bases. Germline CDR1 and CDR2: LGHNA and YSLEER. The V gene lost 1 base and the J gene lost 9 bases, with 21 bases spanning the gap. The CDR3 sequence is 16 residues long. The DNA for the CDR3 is TGCGCCAGCAGCCAAGGCTCTCCTGGGACGGGGGGTCGCTACACCTTC. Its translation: CASSQGSPGTGGRYTF.

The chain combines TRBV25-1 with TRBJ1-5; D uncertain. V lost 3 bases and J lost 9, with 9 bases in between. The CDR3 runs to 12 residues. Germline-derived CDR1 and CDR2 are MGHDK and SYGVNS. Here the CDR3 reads CASSDVVGPQHF. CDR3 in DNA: TGTGCCAGCAGTGATGTGGTGGGGCCCCAGCATTTT.

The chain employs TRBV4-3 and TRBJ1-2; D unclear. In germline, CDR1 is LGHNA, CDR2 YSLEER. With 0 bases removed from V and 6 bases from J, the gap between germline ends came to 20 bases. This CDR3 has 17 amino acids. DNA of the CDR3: TGCGCCAGCAGCCAAGATCTGTTTCGGGGTCCCTTCGATGGCTACACCTTC. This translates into CASSQDLFRGPFDGYTF.

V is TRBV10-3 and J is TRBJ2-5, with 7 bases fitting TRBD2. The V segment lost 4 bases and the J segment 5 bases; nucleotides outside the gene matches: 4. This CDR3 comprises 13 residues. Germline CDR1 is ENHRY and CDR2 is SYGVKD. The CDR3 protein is CAISGGGGETQYF. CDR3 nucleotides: TGTGCCATCAGTGGGGGGGGAGGGGAGACCCAGTACTTC.

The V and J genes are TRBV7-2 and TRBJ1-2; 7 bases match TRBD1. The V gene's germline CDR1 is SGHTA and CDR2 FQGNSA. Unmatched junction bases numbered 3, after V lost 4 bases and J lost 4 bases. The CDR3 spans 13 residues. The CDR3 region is CASSSRQGYGYTF. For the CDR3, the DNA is TGTGCCAGCAGCTCTCGACAGGGCTATGGCTACACCTTC.

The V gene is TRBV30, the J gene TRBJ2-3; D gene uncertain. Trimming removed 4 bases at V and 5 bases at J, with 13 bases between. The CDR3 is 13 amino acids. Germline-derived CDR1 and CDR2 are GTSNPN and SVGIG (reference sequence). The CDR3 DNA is TGTGCCTGGACTTTCTGGGCCCTAGATACGCAGTATTTT. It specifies CAWTFWALDTQYF.

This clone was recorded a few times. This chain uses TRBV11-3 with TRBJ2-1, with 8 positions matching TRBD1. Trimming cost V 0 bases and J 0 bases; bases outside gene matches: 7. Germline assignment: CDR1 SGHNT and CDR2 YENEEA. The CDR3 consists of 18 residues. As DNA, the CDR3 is TGTGCCAGCAGCTTAGATCAGGGTGGGACAGGCTCCTACAATGAGCAGTTCTTC. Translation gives CASSLDQGGTGSYNEQFF.

CDR3 nucleotides: TGTGCCACTTATGGGGGGGCAGGGGGCACAGATACGCAGTATTTT. Residues: CATYGGAGGTDTQYF. This chain joins TRBV6-1 and TRBJ2-3; tentatively, D is TRBD2 (7 bases). There are 15 residues in the CDR3. Trimming cost V 10 bases and J 1 base, with 18 bases left between them. CDR1 is MNHNS, CDR2 SASEGT, per germline.

CDR3 sequence reads: CASRATNTGELFF. For the CDR3, the DNA is TGTGCCAGCAGGGCAACGAACACCGGGGAGCTGTTTTTT. V is TRBV27 and J is TRBJ2-2; D is ambiguous. Deletions cut 6 bases from V and 0 bases from J, with 5 bases between. The CDR3 consists of 13 residues. Germline V gene sequence: CDR1 MNHEY, CDR2 SMNVEV (reference sequence).

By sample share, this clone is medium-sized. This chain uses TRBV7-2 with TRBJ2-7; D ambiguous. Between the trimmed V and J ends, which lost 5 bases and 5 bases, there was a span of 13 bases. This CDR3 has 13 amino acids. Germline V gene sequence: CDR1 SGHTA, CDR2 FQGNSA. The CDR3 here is CASSIPSRNEQYF. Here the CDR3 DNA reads TGTGCCAGCAGCATTCCCAGCCGGAACGAGCAGTACTTC.

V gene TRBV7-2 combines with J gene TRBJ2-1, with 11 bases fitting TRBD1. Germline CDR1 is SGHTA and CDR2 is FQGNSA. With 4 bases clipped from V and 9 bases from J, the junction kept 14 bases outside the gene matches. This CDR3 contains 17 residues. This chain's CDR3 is CASSSITGQGARGEQFF. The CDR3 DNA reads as TGTGCCAGCAGCTCCATTACTGGACAGGGGGCAAGGGGTGAGCAGTTCTTC.

The DNA of the CDR3 is TGTGCCAGCAGCCCCTATAGCGGGGGGCGAGATACGCAGTATTTT. Its translation is CASSPYSGGRDTQYF. The gene calls are TRBV7-2 and TRBJ2-3; 10 bases line up with TRBD2. Losses at the gene ends were 5 bases for V and 5 bases for J; bases not matched to a gene: 7. The CDR3 consists of 15 residues. The germline CDR1 and CDR2 sequences are SGHTA and FQGNSA.

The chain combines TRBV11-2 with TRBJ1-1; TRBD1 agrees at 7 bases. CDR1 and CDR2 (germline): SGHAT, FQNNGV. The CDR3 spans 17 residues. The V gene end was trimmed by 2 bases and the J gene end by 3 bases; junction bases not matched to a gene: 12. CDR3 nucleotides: TGTGCCAGCAGCTTAAGCCTAGGACAGGCGGGGGACACTGAAGCTTTCTTT. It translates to CASSLSLGQAGDTEAFF.

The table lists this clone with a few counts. The CDR3 sequence is CSATGFWKTANTGELFF. The CDR3 bases are TGCAGCGCGACGGGGTTCTGGAAGACAGCGAACACCGGGGAGCTGTTTTTT. The V gene is TRBV29-1, the J gene TRBJ2-2; D possibly matches TRBD1 or TRBD2 (5 bases each). The V end was cut by 7 bases, the J end by 0 bases, with 21 bases between. The CDR3 totals 17 residues. Germline V gene data show CDR1 as SQVTM and CDR2 as ANQGSEA.

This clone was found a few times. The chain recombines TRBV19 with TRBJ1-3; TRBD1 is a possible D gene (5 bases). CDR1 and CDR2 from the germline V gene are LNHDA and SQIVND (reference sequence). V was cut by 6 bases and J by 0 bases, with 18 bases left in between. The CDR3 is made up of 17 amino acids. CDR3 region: CASSQYGVGGSGNTIYF. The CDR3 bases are TGTGCCAGTAGCCAGTATGGCGTGGGGGGCTCTGGAAACACCATATATTTT. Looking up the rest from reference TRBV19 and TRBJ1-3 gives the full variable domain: DGGITQSPKYLFRKEGQNVTLSCEQNLNHDAMYWYRQDPGQGLRLIYYSQIVNDFQKGDIAEGYSVSREKKESFPLTVTSAQKNPTAFYLCASSQYGVGGSGNTIYFGEGSWLTVV.

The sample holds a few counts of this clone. In nucleotides, the CDR3 is TGTGCCAGCAGCCGGAGGGGCGGGGGGGAAGATACGCAGTATTTT. It specifies CASSRRGGGEDTQYF. The chain carries TRBV7-2 and TRBJ2-3, with 9 positions matching TRBD2. Germline V gene sequence: CDR1 SGHTA, CDR2 FQGNSA. V was pared by 5 bases and J by 5 bases, with 8 bases of the junction left unmatched. The length of the CDR3 is 15 residues.

CDR3 loop: CASSFSGRGSNNEQFF. The CDR3 coding sequence is TGTGCCAGCAGCTTCTCTGGGCGGGGGTCAAACAATGAGCAGTTCTTC. This chain uses TRBV11-2 with TRBJ2-1, with TRBD2 matching over 7 bases. Germline V gene data show CDR1 as SGHAT and CDR2 as FQNNGV. The length of the CDR3 is 16 residues. With V trimmed by 3 bases and J by 5 bases, 10 bases remained unmatched.

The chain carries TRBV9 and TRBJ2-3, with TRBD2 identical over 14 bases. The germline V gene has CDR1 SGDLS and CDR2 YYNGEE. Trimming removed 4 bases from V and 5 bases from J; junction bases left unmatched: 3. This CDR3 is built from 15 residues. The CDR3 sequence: CASSNGLAGGDTQYF. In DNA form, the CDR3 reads TGTGCCAGCAGCAACGGACTAGCGGGGGGAGATACGCAGTATTTT.

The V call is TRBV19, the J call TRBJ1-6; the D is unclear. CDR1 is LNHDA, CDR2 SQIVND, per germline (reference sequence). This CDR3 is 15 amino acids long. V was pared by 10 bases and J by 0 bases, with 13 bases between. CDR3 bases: TGTGCCACCAGAGGGCCGGGCTCCTATAATTCACCCCTCCACTTT. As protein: CATRGPGSYNSPLHF.

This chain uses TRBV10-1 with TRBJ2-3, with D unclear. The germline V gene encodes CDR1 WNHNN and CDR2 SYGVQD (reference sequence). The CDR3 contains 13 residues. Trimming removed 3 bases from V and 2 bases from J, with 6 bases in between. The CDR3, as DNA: TGCGCCAGCAGTGATTCCAACACAGATACGCAGTATTTT. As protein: CASSDSNTDTQYF.

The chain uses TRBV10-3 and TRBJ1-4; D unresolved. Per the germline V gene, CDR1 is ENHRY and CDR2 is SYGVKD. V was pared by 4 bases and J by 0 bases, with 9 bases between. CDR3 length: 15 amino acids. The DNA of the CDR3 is TGTGCCATCAGTGCCGGGTCCACAACTAATGAAAAACTGTTTTTT. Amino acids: CAISAGSTTNEKLFF.

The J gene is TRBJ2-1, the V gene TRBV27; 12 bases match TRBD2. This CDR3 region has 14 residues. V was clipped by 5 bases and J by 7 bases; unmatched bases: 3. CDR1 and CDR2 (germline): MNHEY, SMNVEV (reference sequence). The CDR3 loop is CASSTSGGINEQFF. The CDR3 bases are TGTGCCAGCAGTACTAGCGGGGGGATAAATGAGCAGTTCTTC.

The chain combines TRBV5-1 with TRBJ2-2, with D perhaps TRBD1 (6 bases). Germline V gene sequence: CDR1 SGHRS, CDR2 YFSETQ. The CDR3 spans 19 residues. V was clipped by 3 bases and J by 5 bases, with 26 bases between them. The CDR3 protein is CASSSIKTTGWSGTGELFF. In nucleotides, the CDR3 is TGCGCCAGCAGCTCAATAAAGACCACAGGGTGGTCAGGGACCGGGGAGCTGTTTTTT.